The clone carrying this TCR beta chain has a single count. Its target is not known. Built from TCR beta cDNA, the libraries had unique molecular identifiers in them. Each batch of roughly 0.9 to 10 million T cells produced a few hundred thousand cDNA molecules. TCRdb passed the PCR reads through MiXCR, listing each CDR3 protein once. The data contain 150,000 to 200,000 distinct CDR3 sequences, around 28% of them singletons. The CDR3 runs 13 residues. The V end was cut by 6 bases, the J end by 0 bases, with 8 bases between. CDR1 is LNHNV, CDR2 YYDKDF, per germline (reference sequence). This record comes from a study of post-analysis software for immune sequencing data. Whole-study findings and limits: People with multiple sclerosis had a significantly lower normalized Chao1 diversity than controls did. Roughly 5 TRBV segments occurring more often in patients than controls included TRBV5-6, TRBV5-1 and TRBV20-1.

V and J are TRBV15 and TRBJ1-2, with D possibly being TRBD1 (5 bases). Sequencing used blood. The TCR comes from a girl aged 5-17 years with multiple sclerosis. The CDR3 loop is CATSGGTNYGYTF. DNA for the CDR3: TGTGCCACCAGTGGGGGTACTAACTATGGCTACACCTTC.